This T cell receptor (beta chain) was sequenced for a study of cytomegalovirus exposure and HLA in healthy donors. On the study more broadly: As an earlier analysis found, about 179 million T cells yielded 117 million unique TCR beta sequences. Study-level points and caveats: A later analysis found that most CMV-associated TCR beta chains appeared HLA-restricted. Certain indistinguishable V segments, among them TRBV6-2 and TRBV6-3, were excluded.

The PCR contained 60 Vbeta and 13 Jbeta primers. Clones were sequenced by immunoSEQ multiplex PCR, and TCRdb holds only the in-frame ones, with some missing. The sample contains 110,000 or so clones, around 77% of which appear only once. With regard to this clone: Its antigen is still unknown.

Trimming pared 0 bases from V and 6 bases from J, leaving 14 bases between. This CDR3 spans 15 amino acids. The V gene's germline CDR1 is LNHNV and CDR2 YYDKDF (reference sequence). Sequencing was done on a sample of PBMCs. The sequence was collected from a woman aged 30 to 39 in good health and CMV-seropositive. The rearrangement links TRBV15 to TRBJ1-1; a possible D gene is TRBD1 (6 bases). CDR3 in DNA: TGTGCCACCAGCAGAGATGCCCAGGGGCTCGCTGAAGCTTTCTTT. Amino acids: CATSRDAQGLAEAFF.